Given below is one T cell receptor (beta chain) in context. This specimen comes from a study of blood T cell repertoires in COVID-19. Between the trimmed V and J ends, which lost 2 bases and 3 bases, there was a span of 6 bases. The CDR3 runs 13 residues. Germline loops: CDR1 SGDLS, CDR2 YYNGEE. Libraries were prepared by immunoSEQ multiplex PCR; TCRdb keeps only in-frame clonotypes and omits some of them. The data show roughly 150,000 clones, under 85% seen once. Seattle's enrolled individuals joined amid active infection and were then monitored longitudinally. Sequencing was performed on peripheral blood. The clonotype comes from a man older than 75 with COVID-19, enrolled during active disease. V is TRBV9 and J is TRBJ1-5, with D hard to call. The CDR3 here is CASSVGFNQPQHF. Written as DNA, the CDR3 is TGTGCCAGCAGCGTCGGGTTCAATCAGCCCCAGCATTTT.